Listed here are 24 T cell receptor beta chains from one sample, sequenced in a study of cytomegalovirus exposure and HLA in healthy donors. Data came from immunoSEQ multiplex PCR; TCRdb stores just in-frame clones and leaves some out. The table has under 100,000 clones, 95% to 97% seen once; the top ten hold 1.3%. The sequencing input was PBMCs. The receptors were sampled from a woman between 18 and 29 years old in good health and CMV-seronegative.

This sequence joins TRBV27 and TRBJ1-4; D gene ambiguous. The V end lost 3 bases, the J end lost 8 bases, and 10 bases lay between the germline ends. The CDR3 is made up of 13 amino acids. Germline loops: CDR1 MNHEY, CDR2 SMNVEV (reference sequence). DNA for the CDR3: TGTGCCAGCAGTTTTGAAGGAGGGGAAAAACTGTTTTTT. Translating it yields CASSFEGGEKLFF.

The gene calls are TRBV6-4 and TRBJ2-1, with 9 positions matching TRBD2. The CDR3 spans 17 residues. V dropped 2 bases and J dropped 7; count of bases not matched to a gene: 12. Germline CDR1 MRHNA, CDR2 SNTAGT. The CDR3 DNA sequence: TGTGCCAGCAGTGACAGTAGACTAGCGGCAAGGCAAAATGAGCAGTTCTTC. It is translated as CASSDSRLAARQNEQFF.

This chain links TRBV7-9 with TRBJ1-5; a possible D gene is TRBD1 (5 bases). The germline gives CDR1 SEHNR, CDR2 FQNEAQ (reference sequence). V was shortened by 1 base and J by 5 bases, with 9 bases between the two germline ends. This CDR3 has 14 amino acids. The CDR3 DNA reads TGTGCCAGCAGCTTAGGCAGGGTCCATCAGCCCCAGCATTTT. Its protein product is CASSLGRVHQPQHF.

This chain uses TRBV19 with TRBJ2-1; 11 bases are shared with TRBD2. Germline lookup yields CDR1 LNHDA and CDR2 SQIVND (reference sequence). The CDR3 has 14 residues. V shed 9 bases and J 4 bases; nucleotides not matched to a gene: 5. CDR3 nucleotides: TGTGCCAGCCCGGGGACTAGCGGATACAATGAGCAGTTCTTC. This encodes CASPGTSGYNEQFF.

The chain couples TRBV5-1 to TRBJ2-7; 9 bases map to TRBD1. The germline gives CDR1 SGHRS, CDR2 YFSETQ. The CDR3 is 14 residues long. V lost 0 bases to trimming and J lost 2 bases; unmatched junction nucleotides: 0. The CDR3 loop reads CASSLGTGAYEQYF. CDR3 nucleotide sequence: TGCGCCAGCAGCTTGGGGACAGGGGCCTACGAGCAGTACTTC.

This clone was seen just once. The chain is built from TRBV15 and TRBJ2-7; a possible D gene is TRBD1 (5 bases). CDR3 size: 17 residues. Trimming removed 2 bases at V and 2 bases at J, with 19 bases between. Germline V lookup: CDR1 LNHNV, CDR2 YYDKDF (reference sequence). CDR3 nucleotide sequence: TGTGCCACCAGCAGACCGCCGGCTGACAGCGTCACCTACGAGCAGTACTTC. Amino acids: CATSRPPADSVTYEQYF.

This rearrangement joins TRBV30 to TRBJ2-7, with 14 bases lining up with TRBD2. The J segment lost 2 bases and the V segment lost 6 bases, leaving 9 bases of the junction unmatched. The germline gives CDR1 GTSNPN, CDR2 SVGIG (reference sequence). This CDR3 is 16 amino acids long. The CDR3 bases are TGTGCCTGCCAGGGGGGACTAGCGGGAGACCCCTACGAGCAGTACTTC. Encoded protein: CACQGGLAGDPYEQYF.

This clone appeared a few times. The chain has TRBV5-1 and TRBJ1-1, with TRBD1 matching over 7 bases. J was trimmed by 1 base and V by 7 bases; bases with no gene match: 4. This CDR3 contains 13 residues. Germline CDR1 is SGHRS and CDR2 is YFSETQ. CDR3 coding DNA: TGCGCCAGCCGGGACAGTTCGAACACTGAAGCTTTCTTT. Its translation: CASRDSSNTEAFF.

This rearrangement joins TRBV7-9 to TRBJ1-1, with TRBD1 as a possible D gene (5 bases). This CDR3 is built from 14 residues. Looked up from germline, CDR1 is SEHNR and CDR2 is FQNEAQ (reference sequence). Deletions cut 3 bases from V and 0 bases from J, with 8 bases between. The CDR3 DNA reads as TGTGCCAGCAGCTTGGGGGGACTGAACACTGAAGCTTTCTTT. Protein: CASSLGGLNTEAFF.

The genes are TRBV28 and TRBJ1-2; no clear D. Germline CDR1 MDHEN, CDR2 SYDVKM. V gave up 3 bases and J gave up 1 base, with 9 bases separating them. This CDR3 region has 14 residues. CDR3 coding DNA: TGTGCCAGCAGTTTGGAGGCGGGTAACTATGGCTACACCTTC. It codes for CASSLEAGNYGYTF.

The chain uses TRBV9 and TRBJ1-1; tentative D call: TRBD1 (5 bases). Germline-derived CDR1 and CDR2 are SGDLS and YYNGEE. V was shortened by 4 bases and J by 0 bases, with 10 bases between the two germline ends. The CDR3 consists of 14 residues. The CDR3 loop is CASSPDRLNTEAFF. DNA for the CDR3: TGTGCCAGCAGCCCCGACAGACTGAACACTGAAGCTTTCTTT. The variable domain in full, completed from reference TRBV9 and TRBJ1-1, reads DSGVTQTPKHLITATGQRVTLRCSPRSGDLSVYWYQQSLDQGLQFLIQYYNGEERAKGNILERFSAQQFPDLHSELNLSSLELGDSALYFCASSPDRLNTEAFFGQGTRLTVV.

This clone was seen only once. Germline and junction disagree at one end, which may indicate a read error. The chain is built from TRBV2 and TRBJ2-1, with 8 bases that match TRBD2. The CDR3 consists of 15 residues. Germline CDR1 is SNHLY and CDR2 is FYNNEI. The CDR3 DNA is TGTGTCAGCACTCAACAAGCGGGAGTTAGCAATGAGCAGTTCTTC. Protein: CVSTQQAGVSNEQFF.

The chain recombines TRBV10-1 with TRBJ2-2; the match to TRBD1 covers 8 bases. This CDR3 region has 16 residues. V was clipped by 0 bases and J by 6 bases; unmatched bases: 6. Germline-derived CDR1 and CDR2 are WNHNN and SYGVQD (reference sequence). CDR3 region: CASSESDRVKAGELFF. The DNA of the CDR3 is TGCGCCAGCAGTGAGTCGGACAGGGTGAAGGCCGGGGAGCTGTTTTTT.

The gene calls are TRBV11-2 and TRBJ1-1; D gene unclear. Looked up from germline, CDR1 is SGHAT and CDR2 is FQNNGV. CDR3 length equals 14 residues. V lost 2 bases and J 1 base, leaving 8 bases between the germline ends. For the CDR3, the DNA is TGTGCCAGCAGCTTACGGCGGCGGAACACTGAAGCTTTCTTT. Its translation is CASSLRRRNTEAFF.

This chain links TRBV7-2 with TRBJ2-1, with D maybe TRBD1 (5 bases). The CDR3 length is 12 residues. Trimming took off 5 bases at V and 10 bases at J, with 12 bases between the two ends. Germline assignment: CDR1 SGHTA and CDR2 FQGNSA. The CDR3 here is CASSRQIREQFF. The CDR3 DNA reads TGTGCCAGCAGCCGACAGATCAGGGAGCAGTTCTTC.

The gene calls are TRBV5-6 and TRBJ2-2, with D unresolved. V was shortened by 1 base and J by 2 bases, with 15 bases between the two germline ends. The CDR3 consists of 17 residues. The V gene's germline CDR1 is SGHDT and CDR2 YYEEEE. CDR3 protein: CASSLPNPTLNTGELFF. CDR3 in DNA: TGTGCCAGCAGCTTGCCCAACCCGACTCTTAACACCGGGGAGCTGTTTTTT.

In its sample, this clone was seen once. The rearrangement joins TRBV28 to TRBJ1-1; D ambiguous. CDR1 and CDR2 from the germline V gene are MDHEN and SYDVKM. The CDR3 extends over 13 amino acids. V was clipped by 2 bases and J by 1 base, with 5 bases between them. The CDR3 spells CASSLRGNTEAFF. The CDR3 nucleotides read TGTGCCAGCAGTTTACGGGGGAACACTGAAGCTTTCTTT.

DNA for the CDR3: TGTGCCAGCAGCCAAGTTCGGGTTTCCGAATATGGCTACACCTTC. This translates into CASSQVRVSEYGYTF. This chain uses TRBV14 with TRBJ1-2; D gene uncertain. CDR3 length: 15 amino acids. Deletions cut 1 base from V and 5 bases from J, with 14 bases between. Germline-derived CDR1 and CDR2 are SGHDN and FVKESK.

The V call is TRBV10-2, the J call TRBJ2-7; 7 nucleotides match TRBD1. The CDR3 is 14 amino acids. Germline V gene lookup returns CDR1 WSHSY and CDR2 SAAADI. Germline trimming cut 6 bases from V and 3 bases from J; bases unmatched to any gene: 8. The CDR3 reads CASRSGTVFYEQYF. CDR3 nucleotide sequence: TGCGCCAGCAGATCCGGGACAGTTTTCTACGAGCAGTACTTC.

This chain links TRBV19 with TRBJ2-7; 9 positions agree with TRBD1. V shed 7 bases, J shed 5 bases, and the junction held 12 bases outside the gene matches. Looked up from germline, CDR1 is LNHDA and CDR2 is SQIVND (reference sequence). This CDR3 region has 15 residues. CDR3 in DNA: TGTGCCAGTACTCCCGGGACAGGGTACGATCACGAGCAGTACTTC. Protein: CASTPGTGYDHEQYF.

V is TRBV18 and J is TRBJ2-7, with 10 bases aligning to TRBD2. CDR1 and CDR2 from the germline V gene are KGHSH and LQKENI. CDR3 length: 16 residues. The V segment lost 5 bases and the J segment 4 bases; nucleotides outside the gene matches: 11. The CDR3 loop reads CASSNTAPSGRYEQYF. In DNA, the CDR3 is TGTGCCAGCTCAAACACCGCCCCTAGCGGGAGATACGAGCAGTACTTC. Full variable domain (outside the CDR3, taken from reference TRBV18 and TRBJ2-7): NAGVMQNPRHLVRRRGQEARLRCSPMKGHSHVYWYRQLPEEGLKFMVYLQKENIIDESGMPKERFSAEFPKEGPSILRIQQVVRGDSAAYFCASSNTAPSGRYEQYFGPGTRLTVT.

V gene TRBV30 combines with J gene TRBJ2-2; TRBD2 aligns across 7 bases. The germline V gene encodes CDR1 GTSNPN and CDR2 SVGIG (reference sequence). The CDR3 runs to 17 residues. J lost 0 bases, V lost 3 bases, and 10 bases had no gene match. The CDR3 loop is CAWRFWGDYSNTGELFF. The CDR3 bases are TGTGCCTGGAGATTCTGGGGGGACTACTCGAACACCGGGGAGCTGTTTTTT.

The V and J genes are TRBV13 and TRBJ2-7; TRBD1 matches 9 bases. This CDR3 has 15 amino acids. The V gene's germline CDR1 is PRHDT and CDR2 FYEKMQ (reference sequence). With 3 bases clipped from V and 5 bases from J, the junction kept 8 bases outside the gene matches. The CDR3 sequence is CASSLSWGQGNEQYF. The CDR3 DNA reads TGTGCCAGCAGCTTGTCCTGGGGACAGGGTAACGAGCAGTACTTC.

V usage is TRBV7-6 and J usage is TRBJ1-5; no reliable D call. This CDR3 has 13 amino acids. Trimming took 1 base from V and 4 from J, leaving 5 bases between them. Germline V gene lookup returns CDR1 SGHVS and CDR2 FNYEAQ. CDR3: CASSLDQNQPQHF. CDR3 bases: TGTGCCAGCAGCTTAGATCAGAATCAGCCCCAGCATTTT.